A single sample is the source of the 6 T cell receptor beta chains below, sequenced in a study of blood T cell repertoires in COVID-19. Assay: immunoSEQ multiplex PCR; the TCRdb copy retains only in-frame clones and omits some. The sample yields under 300,000 clones, roughly 77% seen once. The sequencing input was peripheral blood. The source is a woman older than 75 with acute or convalescent COVID-19.

The V and J genes are TRBV5-5 and TRBJ1-2; 9 positions agree with TRBD1. Germline-derived CDR1 and CDR2 are SGHKS and YYEKEE (reference sequence). The V segment lost 2 bases and the J segment 4 bases; nucleotides outside the gene matches: 3. This CDR3 region has 14 residues. In DNA, the CDR3 is TGTGCCAGCAGCTTATGGACAGGGGCCTATGGCTACACCTTC. Translation gives CASSLWTGAYGYTF.

The chain uses TRBV19 and TRBJ2-7; TRBD2 aligns across 12 bases. This CDR3 region has 17 residues. Unmatched junction bases numbered 8, after V lost 5 bases and J lost 0 bases. Per the germline V gene, CDR1 is LNHDA and CDR2 is SQIVND (reference sequence). CDR3 bases: TGTGCCAGTAGTCGACGACTAGCGGGAGTCCTCTCCTACGAGCAGTACTTC. It encodes CASSRRLAGVLSYEQYF.

The chain recombines TRBV5-1 with TRBJ2-3, with D possibly matching TRBD2 (6 bases). This CDR3 region has 17 residues. Germline V gene data show CDR1 as SGHRS and CDR2 as YFSETQ. V was trimmed by 0 bases and J by 6 bases, leaving 20 bases between them. Written as DNA, the CDR3 is TGCGCCAGCAGCTTGGGGATAGCGGAGACGGGTAGGGATACGCAGTATTTT. It yields the protein CASSLGIAETGRDTQYF.

The chain joins TRBV5-1 to TRBJ1-4; 7 bases align to TRBD1. CDR1 and CDR2 from the germline V gene are SGHRS and YFSETQ. V was clipped by 3 bases and J by 5 bases; unmatched bases: 1. CDR3 length: 13 amino acids. The CDR3 protein is CASSSTGNEKLFF. CDR3 DNA: TGCGCCAGCAGCTCGACAGGGAATGAAAAACTGTTTTTT.

The gene calls are TRBV6-5 and TRBJ1-2; TRBD1 might be the D (5 bases). The CDR3 is made up of 14 amino acids. CDR1 and CDR2 (germline): MNHEY, SVGAGI. Trimming pared 6 bases from V and 4 bases from J, leaving 15 bases between. The CDR3 is CASRALQVVYGYTF. The CDR3, as DNA: TGTGCCAGCAGAGCACTACAGGTTGTCTATGGCTACACCTTC.

The count of this clone is one. The genes are TRBV2 and TRBJ1-4; the D gene is possibly TRBD1 (5 bases). Germline V gene lookup returns CDR1 SNHLY and CDR2 FYNNEI. The V and J ends lost 7 bases and 5 bases respectively, with 11 bases between them. This CDR3 region has 13 residues. The CDR3 sequence: CASTGHPNEKLFF. The CDR3 DNA reads TGTGCCAGCACTGGACACCCAAATGAAAAACTGTTTTTT.